The text below deals with one T cell receptor (beta chain). Produced via immunoSEQ multiplex PCR; TCRdb's table is partial and in-frame only. The profile shows approximately 140,000 clones, approximately 90% of them singletons. Germline V gives CDR1 SQVTM, CDR2 ANQGSEA. The length of the CDR3 is 14 residues. The J segment lost 5 bases and the V segment lost 5 bases, leaving 8 bases of the junction unmatched. This entry is derived from a study of T cell responses to AZD1222 COVID-19 vaccine. This chain joins TRBV29-1 and TRBJ1-5; 8 positions match TRBD1. This clonotype originated in an adult who received the AZD1222 COVID-19 vaccine. Sequenced here: peripheral blood, sampled 28 days after the second AZD1222 dose. CDR3 coding DNA: TGCAGCGTTTCTACAGGGGGAGGGGATCAGCCCCAGCATTTT. This encodes CSVSTGGGDQPQHF.